The present T cell receptor (beta chain) was sequenced within a study of a mutant IDH1 vaccine in newly diagnosed glioma (dated by TCRdb to 2020 to 2023). General notes on the study: In the chemotherapy-containing groups, vaccination started alongside temozolomide cycles, whereas in patients who had radiotherapy alone it started 4-6 weeks after radiotherapy. For exploratory analyses, longitudinal TCRB deep sequencing was carried out in under 30 treated patients wherever samples were available. Of the 30 to 35 treated patients, around 62% were male and about 40% were female, and a mean age of around 40 years was recorded. The week-35 safety follow-up was designated visit V12, and the week-47 end of study was designated visit V13. Before enrollment, patients had received standard therapy of radiotherapy alone, temozolomide alone, or radiochemotherapy with temozolomide; most received the combination. Six visits were used for peripheral blood collection: V03 (baseline), V05, V07, V10, V12 and V13. Overall results and qualifications from the work: Pseudoprogression seemed to be unrelated to changes in the top peripheral T cell clonotypes found by TCRB sequencing. It was noted by the authors that analyses of patient blood samples could not be reproduced owing to sample limitations. Across multiple MHC alleles, vaccine-induced immune responses were seen in around 93% of patients. Availability determined which PBMC samples were chosen for TCRB deep sequencing.

CDR1 and CDR2 are read off the germline V gene (reference sequence) as SEHNR and FQNEAQ. The CDR3 sequence holds 16 residues, the cysteine and phenylalanine included. Of all the DNA, just the CDR3 is kept, 48 bases in frame from base 1. The V end loses 5 bases and the J end loses 3 bases, and a stretch of 16 bases separates them. Library preparation was by the immunoSEQ multiplex PCR assay. Rearranged TCR beta chain sequences were amplified using the hsTCRB Kit according to the manufacturer's protocol. TCRB libraries were sequenced on an Illumina MiSeq. Per the authors' processing: The proprietary platform of the kit vendor was used for demultiplexing, trimming and gene mapping. In TCRdb, the immuneACCESS table is reduced to in-frame sequences with V and J assigned. These tables do not hold every clone; where another copy was compared, an unresolved V gene accounts for under half, and the others remain unexplained. From that table come the V and J calls and clone size; the DNA was used to work out D and trimming. For this sample there are 30,000 or so clones; around nine tenths appear just once. The ten largest clones take up 2% to 2.5% of the sample.

On this clone itself: What this receptor recognizes is not known. There are no base qualities to consult, and no much larger clone falls within one base.

This specimen's time point label, per the study, means: week 47, end of study. Each vaccine dose was 300 ug of a 20-mer mutant IDH1 peptide in Montanide, given subcutaneously with topical imiquimod. Patients received eight vaccinations in weeks 1, 3, 5, 7, 11, 15, 19 and 23, corresponding to visits V03 through V10. Donors had newly diagnosed WHO grade 3 or 4 IDH1-mutant astrocytomas with loss of nuclear ATRX. The samples were drawn from NOA16, a multicentre, single-arm, open-label phase I trial in Germany that tested a mutant IDH1 peptide vaccine in humans for the first time. Genomic DNA for TCRB sequencing was extracted from EDTA blood using the DNeasy Blood and Tissue Kit.

Here the sequenced sample was PBMCs, taken from a glioma patient whose treatment included an IDH1 peptide vaccine. In this chain, TRBV7-9 is recombined with TRBJ1-4; TRBD1 might be the D gene, on 6 matching bases. The TCR was taken from a man aged 40-55 years with glioma. CDR3 loop: CASSPRISGANEKLFF. In nucleotides, the sequence is TGTGCCAGCAGCCCGCGAATCTCAGGGGCTAATGAAAAACTGTTTTTT.